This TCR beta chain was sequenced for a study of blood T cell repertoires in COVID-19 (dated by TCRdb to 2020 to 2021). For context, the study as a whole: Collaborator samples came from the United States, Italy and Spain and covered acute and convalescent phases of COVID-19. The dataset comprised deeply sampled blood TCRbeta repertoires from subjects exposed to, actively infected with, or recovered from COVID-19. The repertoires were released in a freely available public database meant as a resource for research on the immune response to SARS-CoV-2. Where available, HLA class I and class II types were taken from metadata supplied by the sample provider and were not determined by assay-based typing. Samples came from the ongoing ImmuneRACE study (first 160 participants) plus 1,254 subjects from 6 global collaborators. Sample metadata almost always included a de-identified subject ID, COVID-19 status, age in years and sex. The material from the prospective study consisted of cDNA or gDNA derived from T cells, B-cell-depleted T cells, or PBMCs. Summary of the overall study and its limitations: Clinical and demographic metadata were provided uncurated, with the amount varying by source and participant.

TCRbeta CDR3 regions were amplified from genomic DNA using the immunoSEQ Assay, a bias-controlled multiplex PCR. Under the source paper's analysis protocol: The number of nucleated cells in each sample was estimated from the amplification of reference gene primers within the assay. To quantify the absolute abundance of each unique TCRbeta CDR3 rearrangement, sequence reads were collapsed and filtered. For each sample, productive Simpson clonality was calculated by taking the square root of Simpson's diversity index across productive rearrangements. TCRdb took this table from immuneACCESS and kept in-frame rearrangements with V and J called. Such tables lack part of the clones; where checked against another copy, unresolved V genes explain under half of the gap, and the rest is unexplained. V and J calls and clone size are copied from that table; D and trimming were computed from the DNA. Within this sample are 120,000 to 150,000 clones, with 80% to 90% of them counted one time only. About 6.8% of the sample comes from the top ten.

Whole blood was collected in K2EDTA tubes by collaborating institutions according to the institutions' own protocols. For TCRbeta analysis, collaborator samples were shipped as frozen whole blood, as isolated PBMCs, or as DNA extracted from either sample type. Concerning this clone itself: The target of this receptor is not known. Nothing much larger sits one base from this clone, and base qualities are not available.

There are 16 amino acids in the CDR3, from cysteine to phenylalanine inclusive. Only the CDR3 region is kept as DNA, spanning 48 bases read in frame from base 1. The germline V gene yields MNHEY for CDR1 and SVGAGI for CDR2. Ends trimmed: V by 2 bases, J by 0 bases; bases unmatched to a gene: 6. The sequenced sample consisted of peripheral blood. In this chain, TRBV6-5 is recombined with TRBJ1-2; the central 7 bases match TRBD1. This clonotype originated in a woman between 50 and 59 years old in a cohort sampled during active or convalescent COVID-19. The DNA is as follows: TGTGCCAGCAGTTACATTTCAGGGACAGCTAACTATGGCTACACCTTC. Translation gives CASSYISGTANYGYTF.